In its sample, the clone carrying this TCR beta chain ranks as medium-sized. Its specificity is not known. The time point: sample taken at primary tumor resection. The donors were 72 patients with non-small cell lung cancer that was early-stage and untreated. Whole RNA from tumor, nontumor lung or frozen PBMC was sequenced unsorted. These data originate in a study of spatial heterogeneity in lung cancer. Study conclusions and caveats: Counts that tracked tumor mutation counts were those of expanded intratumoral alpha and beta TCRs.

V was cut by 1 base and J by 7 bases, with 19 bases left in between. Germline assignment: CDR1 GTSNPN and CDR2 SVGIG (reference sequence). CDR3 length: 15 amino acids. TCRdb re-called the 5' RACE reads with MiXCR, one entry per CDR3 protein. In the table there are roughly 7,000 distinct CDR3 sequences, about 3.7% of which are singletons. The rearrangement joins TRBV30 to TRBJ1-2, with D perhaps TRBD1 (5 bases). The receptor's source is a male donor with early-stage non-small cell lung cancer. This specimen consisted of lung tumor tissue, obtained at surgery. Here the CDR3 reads CAWSADPGQGSGYTF. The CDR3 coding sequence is TGTGCCTGGAGTGCAGATCCTGGGCAGGGTAGTGGCTACACCTTC.